Listed below are T cell receptor beta chains from one sample, sequenced in a study of identical twins. TCRdb re-analysed the 5' RACE reads in MiXCR, keeping a single row per CDR3 protein. The sample holds about 900,000 distinct CDR3 sequences; 9% to 15% are singletons and the top ten take around 1.5%. This sample also belongs to another study, concerning yellow fever vaccine responses in identical twins.

Material: PBMCs. The source is a woman between 18 and 30 years old in good health. CDR3s include the opening cysteine and the closing phenylalanine or tryptophan. The D gene is left open where the match is weak. Clone size, where shown, is once, few, many, or a class for clones that have expanded.

size | D | J | V | DNA | CDR3
many | - | TRBJ1-1 | TRBV12-3/TRBV12-4 | TGTGCCAGCAGTTTAGGGTTTTGGAACACTGAAGCTTTCTTT | CASSLGFWNTEAFF
- | - | TRBJ1-6 | TRBV12-3/TRBV12-4 | TGTGCCAGCAGTGGTCAGGCAGGACCCCTCCACTTT | CASSGQAGPLHF
- | - | TRBJ1-1 | TRBV5-1 | TGCGCCAGCAGCCCGGGGATCGCCGGGTATGAAGCTTTCTTT | CASSPGIAGYEAFF
few | - | TRBJ1-1 | TRBV11-2 | TGTGCCAGCAGCTTGAGGGGGATGCTCCCCGAAGCTTTCTTT | CASSLRGMLPEAFF
- | TRBD2 | TRBJ2-3 | TRBV3-1 | TGTGCCAGCAGCCCGGCGGGGTTGCGGGGGGGCGGTAGAGATACGCAGTATTTT | CASSPAGLRGGGRDTQYF
- | - | TRBJ1-2 | TRBV3-1 | TGTGCCAGCAGCCAGTCAAAGTATGGCTACACCTTC | CASSQSKYGYTF
few | TRBD1 | TRBJ1-2 | TRBV12-3/TRBV12-4 | TGTGCCAGCAGTTACAGGGGCCTCGGGTATGGCTACACCTTC | CASSYRGLGYGYTF
- | - | TRBJ2-7 | TRBV9 | TGTGCCAGCAGCTCGTGGGGGCGGGCTGGATACGAGCAGTACTTC | CASSSWGRAGYEQYF
- | TRBD1 | TRBJ2-5 | TRBV5-1 | TGCGCCAGCAGCTCGGGGGGACAGGGGCGAAGAGAGACCCAGTACTTC | CASSSGGQGRRETQYF
- | - | TRBJ1-3 | TRBV12-3/TRBV12-4 | TGTGCCAGCAGTTTACTTGGGGGGTCTGGAAACACCATATATTTT | CASSLLGGSGNTIYF
- | TRBD2 | TRBJ2-1 | TRBV7-8 | TGTGCCAGCAGCTCCCGCCCCGGGCTAGCGGAGCTAACTTACAATGAGCAGTTCTTC | CASSSRPGLAELTYNEQFF
few | - | TRBJ2-2 | TRBV29-1 | TGCAGCGTAGTAGATCCGTTTAACACCGGGGAGCTGTTTTTT | CSVVDPFNTGELFF
once | - | TRBJ2-7 | TRBV7-3 | TGTGCCAGCAGCTTATACGCCGGGACACCTTACGAGCAGTACTTC | CASSLYAGTPYEQYF
- | - | TRBJ2-5 | TRBV20-1 | TGCAGTGCTGTACGTTATGAGACCCAGTACTTC | CSAVRYETQYF
- | - | TRBJ2-4 | TRBV29-1 | TGCAGCGTTGGAGGAGGGACAGTGCTACCGGGGGACATTCAGTACTTC | CSVGGGTVLPGDIQYF
few | - | TRBJ1-2 | TRBV12-3/TRBV12-4 | TGTGCCAGCAGTTATTTAACCGATAACTATGGCTACACCTTC | CASSYLTDNYGYTF
many | TRBD2 | TRBJ2-1 | TRBV15 | TGTGCCACCAGCAGAGACAATAGCGGGAGGGAGCAGTTCTTC | CATSRDNSGREQFF
- | TRBD2 | TRBJ2-7 | TRBV2 | TGTGCCAGCAGGGAGACTAGCGGCTACGAGCAGTACTTC | CASRETSGYEQYF
- | TRBD1 | TRBJ1-2 | TRBV27 | TGTGCCAGCAGTTCATTGGGACAGGACTATGGCTACACCTTC | CASSSLGQDYGYTF
many | - | TRBJ1-2 | TRBV3-1 | TGTGCCAGCAGCCCGACCCCTACGCTGTCGGCCTATGGCTACACCTTC | CASSPTPTLSAYGYTF
- | TRBD1 | TRBJ2-5 | TRBV6-5 | TGTGCCAGCAGTTACGGGCTGGGACAGGGGAGTGGAGAGACCCAGTACTTC | CASSYGLGQGSGETQYF
many | - | TRBJ2-4 | TRBV12-3/TRBV12-4 | TGTGCCAGCAGTAATACGCTAGCCAAAAACATTCAGTACTTC | CASSNTLAKNIQYF
many | TRBD2 | TRBJ2-1 | TRBV5-1 | TGCGCCAGCAGCTTGTGGGAACTAGCGGGGGGGCTCAATGAGCAGTTCTTC | CASSLWELAGGLNEQFF
few | - | TRBJ2-3 | TRBV27 | TGTGCCAGCAGTTACAGGCTATCCGGCACAGATACGCAGTATTTT | CASSYRLSGTDTQYF
few | TRBD1 | TRBJ1-4 | TRBV12-3/TRBV12-4 | TGTGCCAGCAGTCCCGGGTCAGGGGGGGCCGGTGAAAAACTGTTTTTT | CASSPGSGGAGEKLFF
many | - | TRBJ1-1 | TRBV12-3/TRBV12-4 | TGTGCCAGCAGTTTCTCCGGGTTGAACACTGAAGCTTTCTTT | CASSFSGLNTEAFF
few | TRBD1 | TRBJ2-1 | TRBV5-1 | TGCGCCAGCAGAGTGACAGGGAACGGGGAGCAGTTCTTC | CASRVTGNGEQFF
few | TRBD2 | TRBJ2-3 | TRBV20-1 | TGCAGTGCTAGAGCTCAATGGGCGGGGGGCAACACAGATACGCAGTATTTT | CSARAQWAGGNTDTQYF
- | - | TRBJ2-1 | TRBV18 | TGTGCCAGCTCACAGGAGGGCGGTACCTACAATGAGCTGTTCTTC | CASSQEGGTYNELFF
few | TRBD2 | TRBJ2-1 | TRBV3-1 | TGTGCCAGCAGCCACTATAGCGGGGGGTTTAATGAGCAGTTCTTC | CASSHYSGGFNEQFF
few | - | TRBJ2-6 | TRBV11-1 | TGTGCCAGCACTTCTCAATGGGCCCTGATAGCTGGGGCCAACGTCCTGACTTTC | CASTSQWALIAGANVLTF
- | - | TRBJ2-2 | TRBV15 | TGTGCCACCAGCAGAGATTTGGCCGGGGAGCTGTTTTTT | CATSRDLAGELFF
few | - | TRBJ2-2 | TRBV5-1 | TGCGCCAGCAGGGACGGTGGCACCGGGGAGCTGTTTTTT | CASRDGGTGELFF
many | - | TRBJ1-1 | TRBV14 | TGTGCCAGCAGGAACCAGGGAAACACTGAAGCTTTCTTT | CASRNQGNTEAFF
- | - | TRBJ2-5 | TRBV20-1 | TGCAGTGCCAAGGGGGGAGGGAGAGAGACCCAGTACTTC | CSAKGGGRETQYF
- | - | TRBJ2-3 | TRBV29-1 | TGCAGCGGGGACAGCGGGGGAGGAGATACGCAGTATTTT | CSGDSGGGDTQYF
many | - | TRBJ2-1 | TRBV28 | TGTGCCAGCAGTTGGGTTACTCTGAAACAGTTCTTC | CASSWVTLKQFF
- | - | TRBJ1-5 | TRBV15 | TGTGCCACCAGCGTGGGGGACAATCAGCCCCAGCATTTT | CATSVGDNQPQHF
few | TRBD2 | TRBJ2-1 | TRBV7-9 | TGTGCCAGCAGCTCTCCCGGGACTAGCGGGAGCCCGTTCTTC | CASSSPGTSGSPFF
- | TRBD2 | TRBJ2-3 | TRBV6-5 | TGTGCCAGCAGTTATACTAGCGGGGGGACCTATACGCAGTATTTT | CASSYTSGGTYTQYF
- | - | TRBJ2-3 | TRBV3-1 | TGTGCCAGCAGCCTCGCTCCAATACAGGGATCGGGGACAGATACGCAGTATTTT | CASSLAPIQGSGTDTQYF
few | TRBD2 | TRBJ2-3 | TRBV20-1 | TGCAGTGCTCCCCCCGCTGCGGGGGGGCAGGAAGATACGCAGTATTTT | CSAPPAAGGQEDTQYF
many | - | TRBJ1-6 | TRBV12-3/TRBV12-4 | TGTGCCAGCAGTTTAATCCGTTATTCACCCCTCCACTTT | CASSLIRYSPLHF
few | TRBD1 | TRBJ2-3 | TRBV5-1 | TGCGCCAGCAGCTTGTCGACAGGGGGCAGAGATACGCAGTATTTT | CASSLSTGGRDTQYF